This is a list of T cell receptor beta chains from one sample in a study of blood T cell repertoires in COVID-19. The data were produced by immunoSEQ multiplex PCR, yet TCRdb's version contains in-frame clones alone and is incomplete. In the table there are over 85,000 clones, about 90% of which are singletons. The sequenced material came from peripheral blood. The origin of the receptors is a human donor in a cohort sampled during active COVID-19. The CDR3 runs from the conserved cysteine through the conserved F or W. The order of the fields is V gene, J gene, clone size, D gene, CDR3 protein, CDR3 DNA. D genes are given only for firm matches. Expanded clones are given a class, and other clones once, few, many or no size at all.

TRBV29-1	TRBJ1-3	-	-	CSVSGDDSGNTIYF	TGCAGCGTCTCAGGGGACGACTCTGGAAACACCATATATTTT
TRBV5-5	TRBJ1-2	-	-	CASSLAGRGKSYGYTF	TGTGCCAGCAGCTTGGCCGGAAGGGGGAAGAGCTATGGCTACACCTTC
TRBV7-6	TRBJ2-1	-	TRBD2	CASSLVAGGGGDEQFF	TGTGCCAGCAGCTTAGTAGCGGGAGGTGGGGGCGATGAGCAGTTCTTC
TRBV6-5	TRBJ1-2	-	TRBD1	CASSRTGRGGYTF	TGTGCCAGCAGCCGGACAGGTCGAGGTGGCTACACCTTC
TRBV5-1	TRBJ2-1	few	TRBD2	CASSLGTSNEQFF	TGCGCCAGCAGCTTGGGGACTAGTAATGAGCAGTTCTTC
TRBV28	TRBJ1-5	few	-	CASSLTTGHQPQHF	TGTGCCAGCAGTTTAACCACAGGGCATCAGCCCCAGCATTTT
TRBV29-1	TRBJ2-1	-	-	CSVGGQGKLEQFF	TGCAGCGTTGGGGGTCAGGGGAAATTAGAGCAGTTCTTC
TRBV14	TRBJ2-1	once	TRBD2	CASSRLGEGGHEQFF	TGTGCCAGCAGCCGTTTGGGGGAGGGCGGCCATGAGCAGTTCTTC
TRBV29-1	TRBJ1-1	once	-	CSVVEGVNTEAFF	TGCAGCGTTGTCGAGGGAGTGAACACTGAAGCTTTCTTT
TRBV7-9	TRBJ2-5	-	TRBD1	CASTLSTPGQETQYF	TGTGCCAGCACCCTCTCGACACCGGGACAGGAGACCCAGTACTTC
TRBV2	TRBJ1-1	once	-	CASSEGGGTEAFF	TGTGCCAGCAGTGAAGGAGGAGGGACTGAAGCTTTCTTT
TRBV29-1	TRBJ2-7	-	TRBD1	CSVEGGTGESYEQYF	TGCAGCGTTGAAGGGGGGACAGGTGAGAGCTACGAGCAGTACTTC
TRBV18	TRBJ2-1	-	TRBD2	CASSPPNLAGGNEQFF	TGTGCCAGCTCACCACCTAATCTAGCGGGAGGCAATGAGCAGTTCTTC
TRBV24-1	TRBJ2-5	-	-	CATSDFGQTLQETQYF	TGTGCCACCAGTGATTTCGGACAGACCTTACAAGAGACCCAGTACTTC
TRBV7-3	TRBJ2-1	-	-	CASSLTQGADSNEQFF	TGTGCCAGCAGCTTAACGCAAGGGGCGGATTCCAATGAGCAGTTCTTC
TRBV28	TRBJ1-2	-	TRBD1	CASSSPGTGGARGYTF	TGTGCCAGCAGTTCTCCAGGGACAGGGGGGGCGCGGGGCTACACCTTC
TRBV3-1/TRBV3-2	TRBJ1-5	-	-	CASSQGTVGQPQHF	TGTGCCAGCAGCCAAGGGACAGTGGGTCAGCCCCAGCATTTT
TRBV6-6	TRBJ2-6	-	-	CASRARVSGANVLTF	TGTGCCAGCCGCGCCCGGGTCTCTGGGGCCAACGTCCTGACTTTC
TRBV7-9	TRBJ2-1	-	-	CASSLGSEEQFF	TGTGCCAGCAGCTTAGGGTCAGAAGAGCAGTTCTTC
TRBV5-4	TRBJ1-3	few	-	CASSSRGVSLSGNTIYF	TGTGCCAGCAGCTCCCGGGGGGTCTCCCTCTCTGGAAACACCATATATTTT
TRBV3-1/TRBV3-2	TRBJ2-7	-	-	CASSQVFFKGGRFSYEQYF	TGTGCCAGCAGCCAAGTTTTTTTTAAGGGGGGGAGGTTCTCCTACGAGCAGTACTTC
TRBV3-1/TRBV3-2	TRBJ1-4	-	-	CASSQSMGGYATNEKLFF	TGTGCCAGCAGCCAATCAATGGGGGGGTACGCAACTAATGAAAAACTGTTTTTT
TRBV5-5	TRBJ2-5	-	-	CASSLTDREMETQYF	TGTGCCAGCAGCTTGACGGATAGGGAGATGGAGACCCAGTACTTC
TRBV11-3	TRBJ2-2	-	TRBD2	CASSLEAGGNTGELFF	TGTGCCAGCAGCTTAGAAGCGGGAGGGAACACCGGGGAGCTGTTTTTT
TRBV29-1	TRBJ2-7	-	TRBD2	CSVERPSGPGEQYF	TGCAGCGTTGAAAGGCCTAGCGGTCCTGGGGAGCAGTACTTC
TRBV6-6	TRBJ2-7	-	-	CASTPTGYEQYF	TGTGCCAGCACCCCTACAGGCTACGAGCAGTACTTC
TRBV19	TRBJ1-4	-	TRBD1	CASRPTGSNEKLFF	TGTGCCAGTAGACCGACAGGGAGCAACGAAAAACTGTTTTTT
TRBV28	TRBJ2-1	-	-	CASSSSGVPYNEQFF	TGTGCCAGCAGTTCCAGTGGAGTCCCCTACAATGAGCAGTTCTTC
TRBV28	TRBJ2-1	-	-	CASSLSRRNEQFF	TGTGCCAGCAGTTTAAGCAGGAGGAATGAGCAGTTCTTC
TRBV28	TRBJ2-7	-	TRBD1	CASSHRTGPTYEQYF	TGTGCCAGCAGTCACCGGACAGGACCTACCTACGAGCAGTACTTC
TRBV5-1	TRBJ2-3	-	TRBD1	CASSRRQGGNTDTQYF	TGCGCCAGCAGCCGGAGACAGGGGGGGAACACAGATACGCAGTATTTT
TRBV7-9	TRBJ2-1	-	TRBD1	CASETGGIDEQFF	TGTGCCAGCGAAACAGGGGGTATCGATGAGCAGTTCTTC
TRBV4-1	TRBJ2-7	-	TRBD1	CASSQAPGTGSYEQYF	TGCGCCAGCAGCCAAGCCCCCGGGACAGGGTCCTACGAGCAGTACTTC
TRBV28	TRBJ2-3	few	TRBD2	CASSWTSPVADTQYF	TGTGCCAGCAGTTGGACTAGCCCAGTCGCAGATACGCAGTATTTT
TRBV2	TRBJ2-5	-	TRBD2	CASLAGGRETQYF	TGTGCCAGTTTAGCGGGGGGGCGCGAGACCCAGTACTTC
TRBV9	TRBJ2-1	-	TRBD2	CASSPGTSGTNEQFF	TGTGCCAGCAGCCCCGGGACTAGCGGGACTAATGAGCAGTTCTTC
TRBV6-6	TRBJ2-7	-	TRBD1	CASSYPNRGEDYEQYF	TGTGCCAGCAGTTACCCCAACAGGGGCGAGGACTACGAGCAGTACTTC
TRBV9	TRBJ2-5	once	TRBD2	CASSVLGTSGQETQYF	TGTGCCAGCAGCGTACTCGGGACTAGCGGACAAGAGACCCAGTACTTC
TRBV5-1	TRBJ1-1	few	-	CASSEGQNTEAFF	TGCGCCAGCAGCGAGGGACAAAACACTGAAGCTTTCTTT
TRBV24-1	TRBJ2-1	-	-	CATSEPRVVNEQFF	TGTGCCACCAGTGAGCCGCGGGTCGTAAATGAGCAGTTCTTC
TRBV28	TRBJ1-5	few	TRBD1	CASTRTGAWQPQHF	TGTGCCAGCACCCGGACAGGGGCCTGGCAGCCCCAGCATTTT
TRBV29-1	TRBJ2-7	-	-	CSVEAGGSYEQYF	TGCAGCGTTGAGGCTGGGGGGTCCTACGAGCAGTACTTC
TRBV2	TRBJ1-1	-	TRBD1	CASSAGGGTEAFF	TGTGCCAGCAGTGCAGGGGGCGGCACTGAAGCTTTCTTT
TRBV2	TRBJ2-3	-	TRBD2	CASSGASGRSRTDTQYF	TGTGCCAGCAGTGGGGCTAGCGGGAGGTCCCGGACAGATACGCAGTATTTT
TRBV18	TRBJ2-2	-	-	CASSPLASTGELFF	TGTGCCAGCTCACCGCTAGCGTCCACCGGGGAGCTGTTTTTT
TRBV28	TRBJ1-2	once	-	CASKQGQIRTGYTF	TGTGCCAGCAAACAGGGCCAGATTCGGACTGGCTACACCTTC